The present entry profiles one T cell receptor beta chain with its context. The data belong to a study of control samples from healthy donors and cancer patients. Clones were read by immunoSEQ multiplex PCR, and TCRdb kept only the in-frame ones, dropping some. Of tens of thousands of clones in the sample, roughly 85% were seen once. CDR1 MNHEY and CDR2 SMNVEV come from the germline V gene (reference sequence). The V end lost 5 bases, the J end lost 0 bases, and 14 bases lay between the germline ends. The CDR3 spans 15 residues. The chain has TRBV27 and TRBJ2-7, with no clear D. The source of this sequence is a woman aged 55-69 years with head and neck cancer. The sample comprised PBMCs. CDR3 region: CASSPPSSDSYEQYF. CDR3 DNA: TGTGCCAGCAGTCCGCCGTCGTCTGACTCCTACGAGCAGTACTTC.